The TCR beta chain described here comes from a study of T cell changes during pregnancy in multiple sclerosis. The V gene end was trimmed by 4 bases and the J gene end by 6 bases; junction bases not matched to a gene: 3. CDR3 length equals 14 residues. Germline V gene data show CDR1 as LNHNV and CDR2 as YYDKDF (reference sequence). Libraries were prepared by immunoSEQ multiplex PCR; TCRdb keeps only in-frame clonotypes and omits some of them. The table lists about 41,000 clones, 85% to 95% of them singletons, with around 7% in the top ten. The rearrangement joins TRBV15 to TRBJ2-3; 11 bases are a match to TRBD1. This specimen was CD8+ T cells from peripheral blood mononuclear cells, taken in the third trimester of pregnancy. The sequence came from a female donor with multiple sclerosis, enrolled in a pregnancy study. The chain's CDR3 is CATSIGQGADTQYF. The CDR3 nucleotides read TGTGCCACCAGCATTGGACAGGGGGCTGATACGCAGTATTTT.